This is a list of T cell receptor beta chains from one sample in a study of blood T cell repertoires in COVID-19. Measured with immunoSEQ multiplex PCR; TCRdb has only the in-frame clones, and not every one. The repertoire has some 98,000 clones, around 82% of them found once; the top ten carry 11%. The material sequenced was peripheral blood. The receptors here all came from a man in his 70s with active or convalescent COVID-19. CDR3s include the opening cysteine and the closing phenylalanine or tryptophan. Each record gives: D gene, clone size, J gene, V gene, CDR3 protein, CDR3 DNA. D genes are given only for firm matches. Clone size appears in some rows only: once, few, many, or a class for an expanded clone.

d_call: TRBD1
clone_size: -
j_call: TRBJ2-2
v_call: TRBV5-1
cdr3_aa: CASSLDRGSTGELFF
cdr3_nt: TGCGCCAGCAGCTTGGACAGGGGATCGACCGGGGAGCTGTTTTTT

d_call: TRBD2
clone_size: few
j_call: TRBJ2-3
v_call: TRBV5-1
cdr3_aa: CASSLAAGGRTQYF
cdr3_nt: TGCGCCAGCAGCTTGGCAGCGGGGGGGAGGACGCAGTATTTT

d_call: TRBD1
clone_size: -
j_call: TRBJ1-6
v_call: TRBV19
cdr3_aa: CASRGQGHSPLHF
cdr3_nt: TGTGCCAGTAGGGGACAGGGTCATTCACCCCTCCACTTT

d_call: -
clone_size: -
j_call: TRBJ2-3
v_call: TRBV6-5
cdr3_aa: CASSYGRLDTQYF
cdr3_nt: TGTGCCAGCAGTTACGGGCGCCTAGATACGCAGTATTTT

d_call: -
clone_size: -
j_call: TRBJ2-7
v_call: TRBV6-5
cdr3_aa: CASRTWGDRPYEQYF
cdr3_nt: TGTGCCAGCAGGACCTGGGGTGACAGGCCCTACGAGCAGTACTTC

d_call: TRBD2
clone_size: -
j_call: TRBJ2-1
v_call: TRBV7-3
cdr3_aa: CASSLISSGGNNEQFF
cdr3_nt: TGTGCCAGCAGCTTAATTTCTAGCGGGGGTAACAATGAGCAGTTCTTC

d_call: TRBD1
clone_size: -
j_call: TRBJ1-5
v_call: TRBV19
cdr3_aa: CASSIVGQGDNQPQHF
cdr3_nt: TGTGCCAGTAGTATAGTCGGACAGGGGGATAATCAGCCCCAGCATTTT

d_call: -
clone_size: -
j_call: TRBJ1-2
v_call: TRBV24-1
cdr3_aa: CATSDGGRYTF
cdr3_nt: TGTGCCACCAGTGATGGGGGGAGGTACACCTTC

d_call: -
clone_size: -
j_call: TRBJ1-2
v_call: TRBV19
cdr3_aa: CASSIGEGPHGYTF
cdr3_nt: TGTGCCAGTAGTATAGGGGAGGGGCCCCATGGCTACACCTTC

d_call: TRBD1
clone_size: -
j_call: TRBJ2-5
v_call: TRBV5-4
cdr3_aa: CASSLAPTGEQETQYF
cdr3_nt: TGTGCCAGCAGCTTGGCCCCGACAGGGGAACAAGAGACCCAGTACTTC

d_call: -
clone_size: once
j_call: TRBJ1-5
v_call: TRBV19
cdr3_aa: CASSIAARRYGESGPQHF
cdr3_nt: TGTGCCAGTAGTATAGCCGCCCGGCGGTACGGTGAGTCGGGGCCCCAGCATTTT

d_call: TRBD2
clone_size: -
j_call: TRBJ2-5
v_call: TRBV18
cdr3_aa: CASSPWTSGGAGRTQYF
cdr3_nt: TGTGCCAGCTCACCTTGGACTAGCGGGGGAGCCGGGAGGACCCAGTACTTC

d_call: -
clone_size: -
j_call: TRBJ2-3
v_call: TRBV6-5
cdr3_aa: CASSYMRGHLRDTQYF
cdr3_nt: TGTGCCAGCAGTTACATGCGGGGGCATCTTAGAGATACGCAGTATTTT

d_call: TRBD2
clone_size: -
j_call: TRBJ2-3
v_call: TRBV29-1
cdr3_aa: CSAAGTRGTDTQYF
cdr3_nt: TGCAGCGCAGCAGGGACTAGGGGCACAGATACGCAGTATTTT

d_call: TRBD2
clone_size: -
j_call: TRBJ2-1
v_call: TRBV7-9
cdr3_aa: CASTTGPTGRGGPTYNEQFF
cdr3_nt: TGTGCCAGCACCACCGGGCCTACGGGGCGGGGGGGCCCTACCTACAATGAGCAGTTCTTC

d_call: TRBD1
clone_size: -
j_call: TRBJ1-2
v_call: TRBV4-3
cdr3_aa: CASSQSDRTGDGYTF
cdr3_nt: TGCGCCAGCAGCCAGTCTGACCGGACAGGGGATGGCTACACCTTC

d_call: -
clone_size: -
j_call: TRBJ1-5
v_call: TRBV27
cdr3_aa: CASRQDTKNSNQPQHF
cdr3_nt: TGTGCCAGCAGACAGGATACTAAGAATAGCAATCAGCCCCAGCATTTT

d_call: TRBD1
clone_size: -
j_call: TRBJ1-2
v_call: TRBV18
cdr3_aa: CASSLDRVTVPLYGYTF
cdr3_nt: TGTGCCAGCTCACTAGACAGGGTGACGGTCCCTCTCTATGGCTACACCTTC

d_call: -
clone_size: -
j_call: TRBJ2-7
v_call: TRBV5-1
cdr3_aa: CASSYREPSYEQYF
cdr3_nt: TGCGCCAGCAGCTACCGAGAACCATCCTACGAGCAGTACTTC

d_call: -
clone_size: -
j_call: TRBJ1-1
v_call: TRBV29-1
cdr3_aa: CSAERGKAEAFF
cdr3_nt: TGCAGCGCCGAGAGGGGGAAAGCTGAAGCTTTCTTT

d_call: TRBD1
clone_size: -
j_call: TRBJ2-1
v_call: TRBV24-1
cdr3_aa: CATSDSTGGPWEQFF
cdr3_nt: TGTGCCACCAGTGATTCGACAGGGGGGCCTTGGGAGCAGTTCTTC

d_call: -
clone_size: -
j_call: TRBJ2-5
v_call: TRBV6-4
cdr3_aa: CASSDSEGGDQETQYF
cdr3_nt: TGTGCCAGCAGTGACTCGGAGGGGGGGGACCAAGAGACCCAGTACTTC

d_call: -
clone_size: -
j_call: TRBJ2-7
v_call: TRBV3-1/TRBV3-2
cdr3_aa: CASSEGGEQYF
cdr3_nt: TGTGCCAGCAGCGAGGGGGGGGAGCAGTACTTC

d_call: -
clone_size: -
j_call: TRBJ2-3
v_call: TRBV5-5
cdr3_aa: CASSSRESTDTQYF
cdr3_nt: TGTGCCAGCAGCTCCAGGGAAAGCACAGATACGCAGTATTTT

d_call: TRBD1
clone_size: -
j_call: TRBJ1-1
v_call: TRBV5-4
cdr3_aa: CASSAPGTGKTEAFF
cdr3_nt: TGTGCCAGCAGCGCCCCCGGGACAGGGAAAACTGAAGCTTTCTTT

d_call: -
clone_size: once
j_call: TRBJ2-2
v_call: TRBV5-1
cdr3_aa: CASSLSRDNYFTQGTGELFF
cdr3_nt: TGCGCCAGCAGCTTGTCCAGGGACAACTATTTCACCCAGGGCACCGGGGAGCTGTTTTTT

d_call: -
clone_size: -
j_call: TRBJ1-2
v_call: TRBV4-2
cdr3_aa: CASSQGGGYTF
cdr3_nt: TGTGCCAGCAGCCAAGGTGGCGGCTACACCTTC

d_call: -
clone_size: -
j_call: TRBJ2-5
v_call: TRBV4-3
cdr3_aa: CASSRDRGETQYF
cdr3_nt: TGCGCCAGCAGCCGAGACCGGGGAGAGACCCAGTACTTC

d_call: TRBD2
clone_size: -
j_call: TRBJ2-3
v_call: TRBV4-2
cdr3_aa: CASSQVTGGADTQYF
cdr3_nt: TGTGCCAGCAGCCAAGTCACGGGGGGTGCAGATACGCAGTATTTT

d_call: TRBD1
clone_size: -
j_call: TRBJ1-1
v_call: TRBV12-3/TRBV12-4
cdr3_aa: CASTNRGTEAFF
cdr3_nt: TGTGCCAGCACCAACAGGGGCACTGAAGCTTTCTTT

d_call: -
clone_size: -
j_call: TRBJ1-2
v_call: TRBV23-1
cdr3_aa: CASSSWTEVGGYTF
cdr3_nt: TGCGCCAGCAGTTCCTGGACAGAAGTGGGCGGCTACACCTTC

d_call: -
clone_size: -
j_call: TRBJ2-7
v_call: TRBV5-1
cdr3_aa: CASSASQGHSYEQYF
cdr3_nt: TGCGCCAGCAGTGCCTCCCAGGGGCACTCCTACGAGCAGTACTTC

d_call: -
clone_size: few
j_call: TRBJ1-2
v_call: TRBV10-3
cdr3_aa: CAISESWGRDYGYTF
cdr3_nt: TGTGCCATCAGTGAGTCGTGGGGGCGCGACTATGGCTACACCTTC

d_call: -
clone_size: -
j_call: TRBJ2-3
v_call: TRBV2
cdr3_aa: CASSGQTTDTQYF
cdr3_nt: TGTGCCAGCAGTGGACAAACCACAGATACGCAGTATTTT

d_call: -
clone_size: -
j_call: TRBJ1-1
v_call: TRBV2
cdr3_aa: CASSEYRAAEAFF
cdr3_nt: TGTGCCAGCAGTGAATACAGGGCTGCTGAAGCTTTCTTT

d_call: -
clone_size: -
j_call: TRBJ2-1
v_call: TRBV20-1
cdr3_aa: CSAHINEQFF
cdr3_nt: TGCAGTGCTCACATCAATGAGCAGTTCTTC

d_call: TRBD1
clone_size: -
j_call: TRBJ2-3
v_call: TRBV5-1
cdr3_aa: CASSFLPGQGADTQYF
cdr3_nt: TGCGCCAGCAGCTTTCTACCGGGACAGGGGGCAGATACGCAGTATTTT

d_call: -
clone_size: -
j_call: TRBJ1-2
v_call: TRBV6-5
cdr3_aa: CASSPGAEYYGYTF
cdr3_nt: TGTGCCAGCAGTCCAGGGGCAGAATACTATGGCTACACCTTC

d_call: -
clone_size: -
j_call: TRBJ1-1
v_call: TRBV5-1
cdr3_aa: CASSPLQGSNTEAFF
cdr3_nt: TGCGCCAGCAGCCCCTTACAGGGATCGAACACTGAAGCTTTCTTT

d_call: -
clone_size: -
j_call: TRBJ1-2
v_call: TRBV5-6
cdr3_aa: CASSLEQTYGYTF
cdr3_nt: TGTGCCAGCAGCTTGGAACAGACCTATGGCTACACCTTC

d_call: -
clone_size: -
j_call: TRBJ1-1
v_call: TRBV5-1
cdr3_aa: CASSPIDFDTEAFF
cdr3_nt: TGCGCCAGCAGCCCGATAGACTTTGACACTGAAGCTTTCTTT